Presented here are 22 T cell receptor beta chains from one specimen sequenced in a study of shared clonotypes between healthy human individuals. Cells designated naive CD8 were CD45RO-negative and were positively selected for CCR7, with terminally differentiated effector memory CD45RA+ cells excluded. Produced via immunoSEQ multiplex PCR; TCRdb's table is partial and in-frame only. The sample lists roughly 2,000,000 clones, about 93% occurring once. Sequenced material: naive CD8+ T cells from PBMCs. The receptors shown here come from a man in his late teens or twenties in good health. Some clones in this sample may be carry-over from other donors' samples.

The chain links TRBV7-9 to TRBJ1-4, with 12 bases lining up with TRBD1. CDR1 is SEHNR, CDR2 FQNEAQ, per germline (reference sequence). The CDR3 runs to 18 residues. V lost 5 bases, J lost 7 bases, and 14 bases stayed unmatched. In DNA form, the CDR3 reads TGTGCCAGCAGCCGGGACAGGGGGCACCCCCCGCCGGGTGAAAAACTGTTTTTT. This sequence encodes CASSRDRGHPPPGEKLFF.

The chain employs TRBV19 and TRBJ2-7; TRBD1 matches 10 bases. CDR3 length equals 15 residues. Germline trimming cut 6 bases from V and 5 bases from J; bases unmatched to any gene: 10. Germline-derived CDR1 and CDR2 are LNHDA and SQIVND (reference sequence). CDR3 DNA: TGTGCCAGTAGCCTGAAACGGACAGGGGGTCACGAGCAGTACTTC. Protein: CASSLKRTGGHEQYF.

The chain joins TRBV4-1 to TRBJ2-7; weak D call: TRBD2 (6 bases). The germline gives CDR1 MGHRA, CDR2 YSYEKL. Trimming removed 6 bases from V and 0 bases from J, with 15 bases in between. The CDR3 totals 15 residues. The CDR3 coding sequence is TGCGCCAGCAGTTGGGGGAGGCTGAGCTCCTACGAGCAGTACTTC. Amino acids: CASSWGRLSSYEQYF.

About this clone: A read error is likely here: a far larger clone is one base away. The rearrangement links TRBV11-3 to TRBJ2-7; D is undetermined. V lost 1 base to trimming and J lost 6 bases, with 7 bases between them. Germline V gene data show CDR1 as SGHNT and CDR2 as YENEEA. This CDR3 has 12 residues. The CDR3 region is CASSLGPGEQYF. Here the CDR3 DNA reads TGTGCCAGCAGCTTAGGCCCTGGCGAGCAGTACTTC.

The chain combines TRBV11-2 with TRBJ1-3; 8 bases match TRBD1. From germline, CDR1 is SGHAT and CDR2 FQNNGV. The CDR3 contains 16 residues. The ends lost 3 bases at V and 3 bases at J; junction bases unmatched: 7. DNA for the CDR3: TGTGCCAGCAGCTTGTCGGCAGGGGGCTTTGGAAACACCATATATTTT. Protein product: CASSLSAGGFGNTIYF.

The V call is TRBV5-1, the J call TRBJ1-4; possibly TRBD1 for D (6 bases). CDR1 and CDR2 from the germline V gene are SGHRS and YFSETQ. The CDR3 loop spans 15 amino acids. The V and J ends lost 3 bases and 4 bases respectively, with 13 bases between them. The DNA for the CDR3 is TGCGCCAGCAGCTCTGACGGGACAAATAATGAAAAACTGTTTTTT. This gives the protein CASSSDGTNNEKLFF.

The V and J genes are TRBV5-1 and TRBJ1-2; a possible D gene is TRBD1 (6 bases). V was pared by 1 base and J by 7 bases, with 14 bases between. CDR1 is SGHRS and CDR2 is YFSETQ in the germline V gene. The length of the CDR3 is 14 residues. CDR3 in amino acids: CASSLFRVGGGYTF. CDR3 DNA: TGCGCCAGCAGCTTGTTTCGCGTAGGGGGTGGCTACACCTTC.

J is TRBJ2-7 and V is TRBV9; TRBD1 matches at 10 bases. CDR1 is SGDLS and CDR2 is YYNGEE in the germline V gene. The CDR3 spans 13 residues. After removal of 5 bases from V and 4 bases from J, the junction contained 3 bases not matched to a gene. This chain's CDR3 is CASSQGQGYEQYF. The CDR3 DNA reads TGTGCCAGCAGTCAGGGACAGGGGTACGAGCAGTACTTC.

The J gene is TRBJ2-5, the V gene TRBV7-3; D may be TRBD2 (5 bases). Germline V gene sequence: CDR1 SGHTA, CDR2 FQGTGA. CDR3 length equals 14 residues. V lost 2 bases to trimming and J lost 4 bases, with 11 bases between them. In DNA form, the CDR3 reads TGTGCCAGCAGCTTATTGGGTGCGGGAGAGACCCAGTACTTC. Encoded protein: CASSLLGAGETQYF. Together with reference TRBV7-3 and TRBJ2-5, the CDR3 gives the full variable domain: GAGVSQTPSNKVTEKGKYVELRCDPISGHTALYWYRQSLGQGPEFLIYFQGTGAADDSGLPNDRFFAVRPEGSVSTLKIQRTERGDSAVYLCASSLLGAGETQYFGPGTRLLVL.

This chain joins TRBV5-1 and TRBJ2-1, with D possibly TRBD2 on 5 matching bases. With 6 bases removed from V and 9 bases from J, the gap between germline ends came to 13 bases. The CDR3 spans 12 residues. CDR1 and CDR2 (germline): SGHRS, YFSETQ. Written as DNA, the CDR3 is TGCGCCAGCACTAAGGAGGATCTTGAGCAGTTCTTC. It translates to CASTKEDLEQFF.

The rearrangement uses TRBV30 and TRBJ2-5, with no clear D. The J call may be faulty, since TRBJ2-7 better matches the DNA end. The V gene's germline CDR1 is GTSNPN and CDR2 SVGIG (reference sequence). The CDR3 is 12 residues long. The CDR3 spells CAWRRVKYEQYF. The CDR3 DNA reads TGTGCCTGGAGGAGAGTAAAGTACGAGCAGTACTTC.

V is TRBV19 and J is TRBJ1-5, with D unresolved. Trimming left V 5 bases short and J 0 bases short, with 8 bases between. This CDR3 has 14 residues. CDR1 and CDR2 from the germline V gene are LNHDA and SQIVND (reference sequence). The CDR3 coding sequence is TGTGCCAGTAGTGGGTTCGGTAGCAATCAGCCCCAGCATTTT. The encoded protein is CASSGFGSNQPQHF.

The chain couples TRBV30 to TRBJ2-2; 8 positions match TRBD2. Looked up from germline, CDR1 is GTSNPN and CDR2 is SVGIG (reference sequence). The V gene end was trimmed by 0 bases and the J gene end by 5 bases; junction bases not matched to a gene: 5. The CDR3 covers 15 residues. The chain's CDR3 is CAWSVAGVRTGELFF. CDR3 DNA: TGTGCCTGGAGTGTAGCGGGAGTCAGAACCGGGGAGCTGTTTTTT.

The chain carries TRBV6-1 and TRBJ2-5; 7 bases line up with TRBD2. The CDR3 has 14 residues. Germline CDR1 is MNHNS and CDR2 is SASEGT. The V and J ends lost 0 bases and 4 bases, in that order; junction bases with no gene match: 2. The CDR3 nucleotides are TGTGCCAGCAGTGAAGCTCCGGGGGGAGAGACCCAGTACTTC. It translates to CASSEAPGGETQYF.

This chain joins TRBV27 and TRBJ1-2, with TRBD1 matching over 7 bases. With V trimmed by 3 bases and J by 0 bases, 1 base remained unmatched. Germline values: CDR1 MNHEY, CDR2 SMNVEV (reference sequence). CDR3 size: 14 residues. This chain's CDR3 is CASSLDRSNYGYTF. As DNA, the CDR3 is TGTGCCAGCAGTTTGGACAGGTCTAACTATGGCTACACCTTC.

The chain is built from TRBV27 and TRBJ2-7; D is ambiguous. Trimming removed 4 bases from V and 3 bases from J, with 10 bases in between. This CDR3 has 13 amino acids. Germline lookup yields CDR1 MNHEY and CDR2 SMNVEV (reference sequence). CDR3 loop: CASSYGRDYEQYF. CDR3 sequence (DNA): TGTGCCAGCAGTTATGGACGCGACTACGAGCAGTACTTC.

This chain joins TRBV19 and TRBJ2-1; the D gene is possibly TRBD2 (6 bases). Germline V gene sequence: CDR1 LNHDA, CDR2 SQIVND (reference sequence). Deletions cut 7 bases from V and 1 base from J, with 14 bases between. The CDR3 length is 15 residues. The CDR3 loop reads CASTLRGGSYNEQFF. The DNA for the CDR3 is TGTGCCAGTACCCTAAGGGGAGGATCCTACAATGAGCAGTTCTTC.

A note on this clone: This sample includes further DNA sequences coding for the same CDR3. This chain connects TRBV11-3 to TRBJ1-1, with D hard to call. The germline CDR1 and CDR2 sequences are SGHNT and YENEEA. This CDR3 contains 13 residues. V was shortened by 1 base and J by 2 bases, with 5 bases between the two germline ends. The CDR3 reads CASSLGGNTEAFF. In nucleotides, the CDR3 is TGTGCCAGCAGCTTAGGAGGAAACACTGAAGCTTTCTTT.

The rearrangement uses TRBV9 and TRBJ2-2; 14 bases fit TRBD2. The CDR3 spans 17 residues. J was trimmed by 0 bases and V by 3 bases; bases with no gene match: 1. CDR1 is SGDLS, CDR2 YYNGEE, per germline. CDR3 sequence reads: CASSGGLAGANTGELFF. The CDR3 nucleotides read TGTGCCAGCAGCGGGGGACTAGCGGGAGCGAACACCGGGGAGCTGTTTTTT.

This chain uses TRBV4-2 with TRBJ2-1, with TRBD1 as a possible D gene (6 bases). The germline V gene encodes CDR1 LGHNA and CDR2 YNFKEQ. This CDR3 is 16 amino acids long. Trimming cost V 2 bases and J 5 bases, with 16 bases left between them. This chain's CDR3 is CASSQRDPQGDNEQFF. CDR3 DNA: TGTGCCAGCAGCCAACGGGACCCACAGGGCGACAATGAGCAGTTCTTC.

J is TRBJ1-2 and V is TRBV7-9, with 7 positions matching TRBD1. The germline V gene encodes CDR1 SEHNR and CDR2 FQNEAQ (reference sequence). Germline trimming cut 5 bases from V and 0 bases from J; bases unmatched to any gene: 9. This CDR3 contains 16 residues. The CDR3 DNA sequence: TGTGCCAGCAGCCGAATTGACAGGGAAACTAACTATGGCTACACCTTC. It translates to CASSRIDRETNYGYTF.

The V gene is TRBV7-6, the J gene TRBJ2-5; 10 bases are a match to TRBD2. The CDR3 runs to 16 residues. The V segment lost 6 bases and the J segment 5 bases; nucleotides outside the gene matches: 12. Germline lookup yields CDR1 SGHVS and CDR2 FNYEAQ. As DNA, the CDR3 is TGTGCCAGCAGTTACCCAGTTAGCGGGAGGTCGGAGACCCAGTACTTC. Translation gives CASSYPVSGRSETQYF.